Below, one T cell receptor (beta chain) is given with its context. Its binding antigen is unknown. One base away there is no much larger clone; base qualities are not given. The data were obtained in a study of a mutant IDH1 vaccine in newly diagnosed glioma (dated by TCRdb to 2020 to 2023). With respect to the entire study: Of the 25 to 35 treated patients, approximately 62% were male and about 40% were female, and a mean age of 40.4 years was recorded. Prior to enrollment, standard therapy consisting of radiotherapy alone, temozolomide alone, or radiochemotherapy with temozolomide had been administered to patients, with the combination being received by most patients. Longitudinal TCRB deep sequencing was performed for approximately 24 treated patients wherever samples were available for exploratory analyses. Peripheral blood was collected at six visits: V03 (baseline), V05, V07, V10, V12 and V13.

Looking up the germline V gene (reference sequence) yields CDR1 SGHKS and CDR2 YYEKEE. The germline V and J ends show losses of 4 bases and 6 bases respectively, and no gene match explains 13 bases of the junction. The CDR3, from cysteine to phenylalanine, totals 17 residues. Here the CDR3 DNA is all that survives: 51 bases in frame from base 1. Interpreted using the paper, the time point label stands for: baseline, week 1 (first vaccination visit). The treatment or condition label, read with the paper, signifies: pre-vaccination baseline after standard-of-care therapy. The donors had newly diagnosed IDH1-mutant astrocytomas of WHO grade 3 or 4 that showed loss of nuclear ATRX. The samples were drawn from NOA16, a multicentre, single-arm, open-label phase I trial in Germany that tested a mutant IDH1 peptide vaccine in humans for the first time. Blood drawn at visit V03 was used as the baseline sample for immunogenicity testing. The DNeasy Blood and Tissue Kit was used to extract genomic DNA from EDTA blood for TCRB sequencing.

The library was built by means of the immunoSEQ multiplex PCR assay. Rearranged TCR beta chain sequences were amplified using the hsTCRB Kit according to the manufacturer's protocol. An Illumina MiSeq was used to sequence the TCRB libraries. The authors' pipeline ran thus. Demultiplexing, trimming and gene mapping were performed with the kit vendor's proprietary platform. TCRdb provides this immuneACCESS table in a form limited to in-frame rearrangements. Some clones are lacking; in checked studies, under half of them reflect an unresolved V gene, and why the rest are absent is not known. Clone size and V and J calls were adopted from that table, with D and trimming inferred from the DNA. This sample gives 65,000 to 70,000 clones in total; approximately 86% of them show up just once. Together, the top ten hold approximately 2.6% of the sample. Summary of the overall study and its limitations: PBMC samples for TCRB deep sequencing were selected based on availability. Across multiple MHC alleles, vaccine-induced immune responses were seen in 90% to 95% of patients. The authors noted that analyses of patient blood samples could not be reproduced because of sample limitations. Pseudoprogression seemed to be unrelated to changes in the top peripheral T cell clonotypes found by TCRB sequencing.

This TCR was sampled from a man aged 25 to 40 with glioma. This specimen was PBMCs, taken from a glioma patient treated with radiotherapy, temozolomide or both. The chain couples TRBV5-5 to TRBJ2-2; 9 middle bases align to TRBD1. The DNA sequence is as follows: TGTGCCAGCAGCGCAAGCCGGGACAGGGTATCCTCCGGGGAGCTGTTTTTT. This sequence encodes CASSASRDRVSSGELFF.